This entry lists 6 T cell receptor beta chains sequenced from one sample in a study of tissue T cells after allogeneic stem cell transplantation. Data came from immunoSEQ multiplex PCR; TCRdb stores just in-frame clones and leaves some out. In the table there are thousands of clones, around 52% of which are singletons. As to time point: mouse harvest day 14 after allogeneic transplant. Each mouse received 10^7 T-cell-depleted marrow cells plus 10^6 splenic CD5+ T cells by tail vein. The sequenced material came from gut tissue. The origin of the receptors is a female BALB/c mouse given C57BL/6 T cells with graft-versus-host disease after an allogeneic hematopoietic cell transplant.

Turning to this clone: Gene labels here are mouse ones. Coverage ceases 1 residue before the CDR3 finishes, and the germline J gene fills in the end. The chain has TRBV23 and TRBJ2-3; TRBD1 is taken as the D call from the table, unchecked against the DNA. Germline V CDR1 and CDR2: KGHTA, FQNQQP. There are 13 residues in the CDR3. The CDR3 protein is CSSSPGQGETLYF. The sequenced CDR3 bases are TGCTCCAGCAGTCCCGGACAGGGGGAAACGCTGTAT.

Concerning this clone itself: Gene and germline names: mouse. The read terminates 1 residue ahead of where the CDR3 ends, so the germline J gene completes it. The rearrangement links TRBV12-1 to TRBJ1-6; maybe TRBD1 (6 bases). TRBJ1-6 falls under the ORF class, with uncertain function. The CDR3 spans 15 residues. Trimming pared 4 bases from V and 3 bases from J, leaving 12 bases between. Per the germline V gene, CDR1 is SGHSN and CDR2 is HYEKVE. The CDR3 sequence: CASSPRQDYNSPLYF. CDR3 DNA, as far as it was read: TGTGCCAGCTCCCCCCGACAGGACTATAATTCGCCCCTCTAC.

Concerning this clone: These gene names are mouse names. The read gets to within 1 residue of the CDR3 end, and the germline J gene fills in the rest. The rearrangement links TRBV26 to TRBJ2-4, with D hard to call. V gave up 2 bases and J gave up 0 bases, with 6 bases separating them. CDR3 length: 14 amino acids. Germline CDR1 and CDR2: KGHPV and FQNQEV (reference sequence). The CDR3 reads CASSLTLSQNTLYF. CDR3 DNA, as far as it was read: TGTGCCAGCAGTCTGACACTTAGTCAAAACACCTTGTAC. The variable domain in full, completed from reference TRBV26 and TRBJ2-4, reads NSKVIQTPRYLVKGQGQKAKMRCIPEKGHPVVFWYQQNKNNEFKFLINFQNQEVLQQIDMTEKRFSAECPSNSPCSLEIQSSEAGDSALYLCASSLTLSQNTLYFGAGTRLSVL.

On this clone itself: The gene symbols are mouse symbols. The sequenced part of the CDR3 DNA is TGTGCCAGCAGCTCCCGGGACTGGGAAAGCTCCTATGAACAGTAC. Translated, it gives CASSSRDWESSYEQY. The whole CDR3 sequence reads CASSSRDWESSYEQYF. The chain employs TRBV3 and TRBJ2-7; TRBD2 agrees at 9 bases. The read terminates 1 residue before the CDR3 end, so the remaining end is supplied by the germline J gene. J gave up 0 bases and V 4 bases, and 7 bases lay outside the gene matches. The CDR3 spans 16 residues. CDR1 SNHLY and CDR2 FYNGKV come from the germline V gene (reference sequence). Together with reference TRBV3 and TRBJ2-7, the CDR3 gives the full variable domain: GPKVLQIPSHQIIDMGQMVTLNCDPVSNHLYFYWYKQILGQQMEFLVNFYNGKVMEKSKLFKDQFSVERPDGSYFTLKIQPTALEDSAVYFCASSSRDWESSYEQYFGPGTRLTVL.

Note on this clone: Here the gene names and germline are mouse. The missing CDR3 end, 1 residue past where the read stops, is filled in from the germline J gene. The J gene is TRBJ2-7, the V gene TRBV19, with TRBD2 identical over 11 bases. V lost 0 bases and J lost 4; bases outside the gene matches: 0. The CDR3 has 14 residues. Germline lookup yields CDR1 FNHDT and CDR2 SITEND (reference sequence). The CDR3 is CASSIGTGGYEQYF. Incomplete CDR3 DNA: TGTGCCAGCAGTATAGGGACTGGGGGGTATGAACAGTAC. Combining the CDR3 with reference TRBV19 and TRBJ2-7 gives the whole variable domain GGIITQTPKFLIGQEGQKLTLKCQQNFNHDTMYWYRQDSGKGLRLIYYSITENDLQKGDLSEGYDASREKKSSFSLTVTSAQKNEMAVFLCASSIGTGGYEQYFGPGTRLTVL.

This clone has just one count. Germline is not matched at one junction end, which may reflect a read error. Genes and germline are mouse. CDR3 DNA, as far as it was read: TGTGGTACTAGGGTCCGGGACTGGGGGACAGAAACGCTGTAT. Encoded protein: CGTRVRDWGTETLY. The whole CDR3 protein reads CGTRVRDWGTETLYF. The chain couples TRBV20 to TRBJ2-3; TRBD2 aligns across 11 bases. The CDR3 end is not reached by the read, which stops 1 residue before it; the germline J gene fills it in. Germline V gene sequence: CDR1 GFQATS, CDR2 STVNSAI. The CDR3 runs to 15 residues.